This T cell receptor (beta chain) was found in a study of T cells in Graves' hyperthyroidism and ophthalmopathy. Whole-study results and caveats: Among clonotypes expanded in thyroid above 0.001, most were also found in blood. Classification by a 13 V-J model distinguished ophthalmopathy from stable hyperthyroidism. Ophthalmopathy prediction by the model preceded onset by a median approximately 6.9 months.

The PBMCs were sourced from fresh peripheral blood (approximately 9.6 ml). The table lists this clonotype with many counts. What it binds is unknown. There were TCR beta CDR3 regions amplified from RNA transcripts. During a first-round RT-PCR of the TCR CDR3, the HTBI primer set was used. TCRdb ran MiXCR on the multiplex PCR reads and lists one entry per CDR3 protein. The table has about 360,000 distinct CDR3 sequences, roughly 13% seen once. Germline lookup yields CDR1 SGHAT and CDR2 FQNNGV. Trimming cost V 3 bases and J 11 bases; bases outside gene matches: 4. The CDR3 extends over 12 amino acids. Sequencing used blood. The receptor was derived from a woman aged 18 to 35 with Graves' hyperthyroidism. The chain carries TRBV11-2 and TRBJ1-3, with 7 bases that match TRBD1. DNA of the CDR3: TGTGCCAGCAGCTTGACAGGGAGGCCCATATATTTT. Amino acids: CASSLTGRPIYF.